These 15 T cell receptor beta chains were all obtained from the same sample, sequenced in a study of blood T cells in healthy people across ages. PCR was performed a second time for 7 to 11 cycles using a sample-barcoded 5' primer and a J-beta primer mix. MiXCR, run by TCRdb on the 5' RACE reads, gives a single entry per CDR3 protein. This sample has 1.5 million to 2 million distinct CDR3 sequences; about two fifths occur once, and the top ten carry roughly 24%. Sequenced sample: blood. The receptors originated from a human donor in good health.

This clonotype has just one count. The V and J genes are TRBV12-3 or TRBV12-4 and TRBJ2-1, with a possible D match to TRBD1 (5 bases). The length of the CDR3 is 16 residues. V lost 2 bases to trimming and J lost 1 base, with 12 bases between them. CDR3 sequence (DNA): TGTGCCAGCAGTTTATTAAGGGCAGGGTCCTACAATGAGCAGTTCTTC. Translating gives CASSLLRAGSYNEQFF.

The rearrangement links TRBV24-1 to TRBJ2-6; possible D gene TRBD2, 6 bases. Germline-derived CDR1 and CDR2 are KGHDR and SFDVKD. This CDR3 is built from 15 residues. V lost 12 bases and J 0 bases, leaving 14 bases between the germline ends. CDR3 bases: TGTGCCGCCGGGGGTGGCGGCTCTGGGGCCAACGTCCTGACTTTC. Amino acid sequence: CAAGGGGSGANVLTF.

This clonotype was counted once. One junction end disagrees with the germline gene, perhaps due to a read error. J is TRBJ1-1 and V is TRBV4-2; D unclear. CDR3 size: 14 residues. Germline values: CDR1 LGHNA, CDR2 YNFKEQ. The CDR3 DNA sequence: TGTGCCAGCAGTCAAGATACCCGTTGGACTGAAGCTTTCTTT. It specifies CASSQDTRWTEAFF.

The gene calls are TRBV7-6 and TRBJ2-2, with TRBD2 identical over 8 bases. CDR1 SGHVS and CDR2 FNYEAQ come from the germline V gene. The CDR3 runs 17 residues. V lost 1 base and J lost 0; bases outside the gene matches: 4. CDR3: CASSLVAGGTNTGELFF. DNA for the CDR3: TGTGCCAGCAGCTTAGTGGCGGGGGGTACGAACACCGGGGAGCTGTTTTTT. The variable domain in full, with the rest retrieved from reference TRBV7-6 and TRBJ2-2, is GAGVSQSPRYKVTKRGQDVALRCDPISGHVSLYWYRQALGQGPEFLTYFNYEAQQDKSGLPNDRFSAERPEGSISTLTIQRTEQRDSAMYRCASSLVAGGTNTGELFFGEGSRLTVL.

The chain is built from TRBV20-1 and TRBJ1-5; 7 bases match TRBD1. Germline CDR1 DFQATT, CDR2 SNEGSKA (reference sequence). V lost 8 bases and J lost 7; bases outside the gene matches: 8. The CDR3 is 12 residues long. CDR3 bases: TGCAGTCCGGCCGAGACAGGGCAGCCCCAGCATTTT. Amino acid sequence: CSPAETGQPQHF.

V is TRBV12-3 or TRBV12-4 and J is TRBJ1-1; no clear D. CDR3 length equals 13 residues. V shed 5 bases and J shed 1 base, with 8 bases lying between them. The DNA of the CDR3 is TGTGCCAGCAGTATACGAACGAACACTGAAGCTTTCTTT. The encoded protein is CASSIRTNTEAFF.

The chain has TRBV5-1 and TRBJ1-1; possibly TRBD1 for D (5 bases). The CDR3 is made up of 15 amino acids. The V end lost 4 bases, the J end lost 2 bases, and 15 bases lay between the germline ends. Germline V gene sequence: CDR1 SGHRS, CDR2 YFSETQ. CDR3 DNA sequence: TGCGCCAGCAGCCCATCCCCGCAGGGAAACACTGAAGCTTTCTTT. It is translated as CASSPSPQGNTEAFF.

The rearrangement links TRBV7-9 to TRBJ2-2; D possibly corresponds to TRBD2 (6 bases). This CDR3 region has 12 residues. Between the trimmed V and J ends, which lost 11 bases and 3 bases, there was a span of 10 bases. Germline CDR1 SEHNR, CDR2 FQNEAQ (reference sequence). CDR3 in DNA: TGTGCCGGCCGGGGGTACACCGGGGAGCTGTTTTTT. Amino acid sequence: CAGRGYTGELFF.

The chain employs TRBV5-1 and TRBJ1-2; 8 bases map to TRBD1. In germline, CDR1 is SGHRS, CDR2 YFSETQ. This CDR3 is built from 15 residues. V shed 0 bases and J 4 bases; nucleotides not matched to a gene: 5. This CDR3 is CASSLAGTGVYGYTF. The DNA of the CDR3 is TGCGCCAGCAGCTTGGCCGGGACAGGCGTCTATGGCTACACCTTC.

This clonotype was detected only a few times. Here the CDR3 DNA reads TGTGCCAGCAGTTCCTCATACGGAATAATGACCTACGAGCAGTACTTC. It encodes CASSSSYGIMTYEQYF. V and J are TRBV27 and TRBJ2-7; no reliable D call. Trimming took off 4 bases at V and 2 bases at J, with 18 bases between the two ends. CDR3 length equals 16 residues. The V gene's germline CDR1 is MNHEY and CDR2 SMNVEV (reference sequence).

V and J are TRBV4-1 and TRBJ1-4; 8 positions match TRBD1. CDR1 and CDR2 (germline): MGHRA, YSYEKL. This CDR3 is 19 amino acids long. The junction had 21 bases not matched to a gene; V was cut back by 4 bases and J by 8 bases. The CDR3 sequence: CASSPLSNRGLLKVEKLFF. As DNA, the CDR3 is TGCGCCAGCAGCCCCCTATCGAACAGGGGGTTGCTTAAAGTGGAAAAACTGTTTTTT.

The V gene is TRBV20-1, the J gene TRBJ2-1; 7 nucleotides match TRBD2. After removal of 3 bases from V and 4 bases from J, the junction contained 9 bases not matched to a gene. The germline CDR1 and CDR2 sequences are DFQATT and SNEGSKA (reference sequence). The CDR3 totals 15 residues. CDR3 bases: TGCAGTGCTAGGCCCCCCGGGACTACATACAATGAGCAGTTCTTC. Translating it yields CSARPPGTTYNEQFF.

This clonotype was counted only a few times. The chain has TRBV4-3 and TRBJ1-5; D is possibly TRBD1 (5 bases). CDR3 length: 15 amino acids. The germline V gene encodes CDR1 LGHNA and CDR2 YSLEER. V dropped 2 bases and J dropped 6 bases, with 14 bases sitting between them. CDR3 bases: TGCGCCAGCAGCCAAATGATGGGGCTCGGTCAGCCCCAGCATTTT. It yields the protein CASSQMMGLGQPQHF.

This clonotype showed up just a few times. V usage is TRBV6-5 and J usage is TRBJ1-1; D may be TRBD1 (6 bases). Germline V lookup: CDR1 MNHEY, CDR2 SVGAGI. Trimming removed 2 bases at V and 3 bases at J, with 7 bases between. CDR3 length equals 13 residues. The CDR3 loop reads CASSYRTDTEAFF. CDR3 bases: TGTGCCAGCAGTTACCGGACAGACACTGAAGCTTTCTTT.

This clonotype has a handful of counts. The chain uses TRBV29-1 and TRBJ2-5, with D maybe TRBD1 (7 bases). Trimming shortened V by 3 bases and J by 11 bases, and 13 bases separated the two germline ends. Germline CDR1 is SQVTM and CDR2 is ANQGSEA. CDR3 length: 11 residues. CDR3 bases: TGCAGCGTTGAGACAGGGAGCGGGCAGTACTTC. Amino acid sequence: CSVETGSGQYF.